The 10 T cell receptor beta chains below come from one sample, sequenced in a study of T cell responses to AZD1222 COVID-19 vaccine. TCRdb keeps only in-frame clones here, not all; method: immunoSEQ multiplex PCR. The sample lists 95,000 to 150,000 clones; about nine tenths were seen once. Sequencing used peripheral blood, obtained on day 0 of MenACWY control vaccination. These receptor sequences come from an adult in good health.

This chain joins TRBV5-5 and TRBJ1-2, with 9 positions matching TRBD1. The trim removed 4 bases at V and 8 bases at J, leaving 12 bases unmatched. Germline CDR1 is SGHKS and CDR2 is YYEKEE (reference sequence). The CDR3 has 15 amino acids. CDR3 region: CASSASGTGSGGYTF. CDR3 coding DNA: TGTGCCAGCAGCGCTTCCGGGACAGGGTCTGGAGGCTACACCTTC.

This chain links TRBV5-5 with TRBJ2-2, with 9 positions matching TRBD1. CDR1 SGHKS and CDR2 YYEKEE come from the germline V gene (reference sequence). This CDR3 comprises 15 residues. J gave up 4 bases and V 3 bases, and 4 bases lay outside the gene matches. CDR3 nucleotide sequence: TGTGCCAGCAGCTCCGGGACAGGGCCCACCGGGGAGCTGTTTTTT. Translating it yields CASSSGTGPTGELFF.

The CDR3 protein is CAWDTGTGLGNEQFF. The CDR3 DNA follows: TGTGCCTGGGATACCGGGACAGGGTTAGGCAATGAGCAGTTCTTC. J is TRBJ2-1 and V is TRBV30; 9 positions agree with TRBD1. The CDR3 covers 15 residues. CDR1 is GTSNPN, CDR2 SVGIG, per germline (reference sequence). Trimming took 5 bases from V and 6 from J; bases not matched to a gene: 11.

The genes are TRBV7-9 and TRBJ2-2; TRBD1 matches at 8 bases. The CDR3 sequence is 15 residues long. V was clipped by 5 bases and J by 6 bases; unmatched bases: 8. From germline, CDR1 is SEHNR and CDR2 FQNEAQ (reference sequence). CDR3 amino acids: CASSDRGRDPGELFF. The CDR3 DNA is TGTGCCAGCAGCGACAGGGGTAGGGATCCCGGGGAGCTGTTTTTT.

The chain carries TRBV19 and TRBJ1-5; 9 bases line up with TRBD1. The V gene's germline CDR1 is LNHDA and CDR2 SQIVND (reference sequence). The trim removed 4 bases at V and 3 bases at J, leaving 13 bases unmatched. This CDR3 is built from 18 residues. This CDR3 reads CASSTNPRGQGFNQPQHF. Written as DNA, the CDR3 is TGTGCCAGTAGTACCAACCCCCGGGGACAGGGTTTCAATCAGCCCCAGCATTTT. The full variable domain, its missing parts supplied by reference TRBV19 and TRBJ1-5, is DGGITQSPKYLFRKEGQNVTLSCEQNLNHDAMYWYRQDPGQGLRLIYYSQIVNDFQKGDIAEGYSVSREKKESFPLTVTSAQKNPTAFYLCASSTNPRGQGFNQPQHFGDGTRLSIL.

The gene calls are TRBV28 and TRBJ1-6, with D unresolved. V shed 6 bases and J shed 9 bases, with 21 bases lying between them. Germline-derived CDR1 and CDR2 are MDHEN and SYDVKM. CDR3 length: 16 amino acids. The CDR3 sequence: CASSFGDFSSSSPLHF. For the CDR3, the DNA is TGTGCCAGCAGCTTTGGGGATTTTTCGTCGAGTTCACCCCTCCACTTT.

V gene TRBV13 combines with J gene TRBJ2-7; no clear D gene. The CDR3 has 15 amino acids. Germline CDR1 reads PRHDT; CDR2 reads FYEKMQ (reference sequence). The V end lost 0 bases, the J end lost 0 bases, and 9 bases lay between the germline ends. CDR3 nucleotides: TGTGCCAGCAGCTTAGGCCGAGATAACTCCTACGAGCAGTACTTC. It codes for CASSLGRDNSYEQYF. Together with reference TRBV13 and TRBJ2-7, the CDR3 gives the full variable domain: AAGVIQSPRHLIKEKRETATLKCYPIPRHDTVYWYQQGPGQDPQFLISFYEKMQSDKGSIPDRFSAQQFSDYHSELNMSSLELGDSALYFCASSLGRDNSYEQYFGPGTRLTVT.

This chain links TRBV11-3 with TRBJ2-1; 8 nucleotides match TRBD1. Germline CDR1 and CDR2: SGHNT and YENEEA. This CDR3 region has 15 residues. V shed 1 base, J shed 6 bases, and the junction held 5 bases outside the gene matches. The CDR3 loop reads CASSLGGQGFNEQFF. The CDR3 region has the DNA TGTGCCAGCAGCTTAGGAGGACAGGGATTCAATGAGCAGTTCTTC.

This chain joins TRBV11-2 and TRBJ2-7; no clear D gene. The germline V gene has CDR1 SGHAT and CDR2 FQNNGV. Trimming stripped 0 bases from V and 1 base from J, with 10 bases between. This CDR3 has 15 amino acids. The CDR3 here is CASSLEGYRSYEQYF. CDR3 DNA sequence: TGTGCCAGCAGCTTAGAGGGCTACAGATCCTACGAGCAGTACTTC. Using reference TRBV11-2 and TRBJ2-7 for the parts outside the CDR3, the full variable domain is EAGVAQSPRYKIIEKRQSVAFWCNPISGHATLYWYQQILGQGPKLLIQFQNNGVVDDSQLPKDRFSAERLKGVDSTLKIQPAKLEDSAVYLCASSLEGYRSYEQYFGPGTRLTVT.

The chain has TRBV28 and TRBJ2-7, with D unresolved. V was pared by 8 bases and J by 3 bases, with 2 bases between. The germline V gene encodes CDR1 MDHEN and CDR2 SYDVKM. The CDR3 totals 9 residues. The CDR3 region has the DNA TGTGCCAGCGGCTACGAGCAGTACTTC. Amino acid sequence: CASGYEQYF.